A single sample gave rise to the 10 T cell receptor beta chains below, sequenced in a study of control samples from healthy donors and cancer patients. Clones were read by immunoSEQ multiplex PCR, and TCRdb kept only the in-frame ones, dropping some. The data hold roughly 130,000 clones, with roughly 89% observed a single time. The specimen sequenced was blood. These receptors were taken from a man aged 30 to 39 in good health.

The chain combines TRBV3-1 (or the pseudogene TRBV3-2) with TRBJ1-2, with D possibly being TRBD1 (6 bases). Germline CDR1 and CDR2: LGHDT and YNNKEL (reference sequence). V dropped 3 bases and J dropped 0 bases, with 8 bases sitting between them. The CDR3 sequence is 14 residues long. The CDR3 DNA is TGTGCCAGCAGCCAGGCAGGGGCTAACTATGGCTACACCTTC. It is translated as CASSQAGANYGYTF.

In this sample, this clone turned up once. The gene calls are TRBV2 and TRBJ2-1; D unclear. Germline CDR1 is SNHLY and CDR2 is FYNNEI. CDR3 length: 12 residues. V lost 4 bases to trimming and J lost 2 bases, with 3 bases between them. The CDR3 DNA follows: TGTGCCAGCAGTGCGGCCTACAATGAGCAGTTCTTC. Translated, it gives CASSAAYNEQFF.

A word on this clone: The junction differs from germline at one of its ends, possibly a read error. The CDR3 reads CASSILAAVGEQFF. The CDR3 nucleotides read TGCGCCAGTAGTATACTAGCGGCCGTGGGGGAGCAGTTCTTC. The V gene is TRBV19, the J gene TRBJ2-1; 8 positions match TRBD2. CDR1 is LNHDA, CDR2 SQIVND, per germline (reference sequence). This CDR3 contains 14 residues.

This clone showed up just once. The V gene is TRBV9, the J gene TRBJ1-1, with TRBD1 matching 7 bases. With V trimmed by 3 bases and J by 1 base, 6 bases remained unmatched. The V gene's germline CDR1 is SGDLS and CDR2 YYNGEE. CDR3 length equals 15 residues. CDR3 sequence: CASSAGQAQNTEAFF. The CDR3 region has the DNA TGTGCCAGCAGCGCCGGACAGGCCCAGAACACTGAAGCTTTCTTT.

The chain links TRBV6-2 or TRBV6-3 to TRBJ2-7; 8 nucleotides line up with TRBD2. Germline assignment: CDR1 MNHEY and CDR2 SVGEGT. The length of the CDR3 is 15 residues. Losses at the gene ends were 2 bases for V and 0 bases for J; bases not matched to a gene: 3. The CDR3 spells CASSYIGTSSYEQYF. For the CDR3, the DNA is TGTGCCAGCAGTTACATAGGGACTAGCTCCTACGAGCAGTACTTC.

The chain couples TRBV3-1 (or the pseudogene TRBV3-2) to TRBJ1-1; 12 bases align to TRBD1. The V gene's germline CDR1 is LGHDT and CDR2 YNNKEL (reference sequence). V was pared by 4 bases and J by 3 bases, with 6 bases of the junction left unmatched. The CDR3 loop spans 16 amino acids. The CDR3 coding sequence is TGTGCCAGCAGCCCCGGGACAGGGGGCGCATACACTGAAGCTTTCTTT. This gives the protein CASSPGTGGAYTEAFF.

The rearrangement links TRBV24-1 to TRBJ2-1, with 11 bases fitting TRBD2. Trimming cost V 1 base and J 14 bases; bases outside gene matches: 6. The germline gives CDR1 KGHDR, CDR2 SFDVKD. This CDR3 has 14 residues. CDR3 protein: CATSDLTSGSFKFF. The CDR3 DNA reads TGTGCCACCAGTGATTTAACTAGCGGGAGTTTTAAGTTCTTC.

V is TRBV19 and J is TRBJ2-1; D remains ambiguous. CDR1 is LNHDA, CDR2 SQIVND, per germline (reference sequence). V lost 4 bases and J lost 3, with 10 bases in between. The length of the CDR3 is 14 residues. CDR3 region: CASSRSALYNEQFF. As DNA, the CDR3 is TGTGCCAGTAGTAGGAGCGCCCTCTACAATGAGCAGTTCTTC.

The chain combines TRBV6-1 with TRBJ2-7, with D hard to call. Germline CDR1 reads MNHNS; CDR2 reads SASEGT. CDR3 size: 12 residues. Trimming took 0 bases from V and 2 from J, leaving 2 bases between them. Here the CDR3 DNA reads TGTGCCAGCAGTGAAGCGGCCTACGAGCAGTACTTC. Its protein is CASSEAAYEQYF.

The chain is built from TRBV9 and TRBJ2-4; unclear D gene. CDR3 length: 22 amino acids. The V end was cut by 4 bases, the J end by 2 bases, with 34 bases between. The V gene's germline CDR1 is SGDLS and CDR2 YYNGEE. The CDR3 loop is CASSFRATPEGGGEVSKNIQYF. The CDR3 bases are TGTGCCAGCAGCTTCAGAGCCACCCCTGAAGGCGGTGGCGAAGTATCCAAAAACATTCAGTACTTC. The variable domain in full, with the rest retrieved from reference TRBV9 and TRBJ2-4, is DSGVTQTPKHLITATGQRVTLRCSPRSGDLSVYWYQQSLDQGLQFLIQYYNGEERAKGNILERFSAQQFPDLHSELNLSSLELGDSALYFCASSFRATPEGGGEVSKNIQYFGAGTRLSVL.